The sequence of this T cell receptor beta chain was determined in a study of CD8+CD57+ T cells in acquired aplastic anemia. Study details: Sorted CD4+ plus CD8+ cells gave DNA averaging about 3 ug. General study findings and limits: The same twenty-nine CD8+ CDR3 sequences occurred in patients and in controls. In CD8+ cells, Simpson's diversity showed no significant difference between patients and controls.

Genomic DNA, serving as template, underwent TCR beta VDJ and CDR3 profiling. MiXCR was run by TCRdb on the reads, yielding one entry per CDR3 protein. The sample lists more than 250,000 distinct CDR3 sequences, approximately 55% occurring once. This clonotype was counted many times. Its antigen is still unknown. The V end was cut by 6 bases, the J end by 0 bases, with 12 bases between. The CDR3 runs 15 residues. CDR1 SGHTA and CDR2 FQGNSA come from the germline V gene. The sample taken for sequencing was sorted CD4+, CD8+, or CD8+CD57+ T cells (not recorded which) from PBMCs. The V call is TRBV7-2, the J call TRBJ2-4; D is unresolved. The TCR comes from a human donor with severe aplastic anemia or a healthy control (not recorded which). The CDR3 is CASRDTTGAKNIQYF. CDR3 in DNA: TGTGCCAGCAGAGACACAACGGGAGCCAAAAACATTCAGTACTTC.